The source of this T cell receptor beta chain is a study of CD8 T cells in ankylosing spondylitis. Study-level points and caveats: A motif in TCR beta, a set of about 8 highly homologous variants, appeared characteristic of ankylosing spondylitis blood.

Per germline, CDR1 SGHNT and CDR2 YYREEE (reference sequence). V lost 3 bases and J 2 bases, leaving 5 bases between the germline ends. The CDR3 runs to 13 residues. Preparation of TCR beta libraries was done by quantitative 5'-RACE with molecular barcodes. TCRdb reprocessed the 5' RACE reads with MiXCR, giving one entry per CDR3 protein. This sample carries 250,000 to 300,000 distinct CDR3 sequences, about 19% of them seen once, and the ten largest clones take less than 9.5%. Ten or more counts support this clonotype. Its matching antigen is unknown. The TCR sequence derives from a male donor with ankylosing spondylitis or in good health (not recorded which). The J gene is TRBJ2-2, the V gene TRBV5-4; D gene uncertain. Source material: blood, either unsorted or a sorted T cell fraction (not recorded which). CDR3 amino acids: CASSSENTGELFF. DNA for the CDR3: TGTGCCAGCAGCTCGGAAAACACCGGGGAGCTGTTTTTT.